The text below deals with one T cell receptor (beta chain). Its antigen is undetermined. The data were taken from a study of T cells expressing NK-cell markers. Study-level results: Certain NKG2C+ T cell clones were expanded, and their HCMV specificity remained unclear.

Following a re-call of the 5' RACE reads, TCRdb has one entry per CDR3 protein and lacks DNA. The sample spans roughly 120,000 distinct CDR3 sequences; the ten largest clones claim less than 20%. Germline V gene sequence: CDR1 SGHDT, CDR2 YYEEEE. This CDR3 spans 13 amino acids. This sequence joins TRBV5-6 and TRBJ1-1. The source of this sequence is a woman aged 18-70 years in good health. Sequenced input: blood T cells: a sorted CD56 or NKG2C T cell subset, CD4+ or CD8+ T cells, or bulk PBMC T cells (not recorded which). The CDR3: CASSFGTNTEAFF.